A selection of T cell receptor beta chains follows, all from one sample in a study of CD8 T cells in Susac syndrome. MiXCR, applied by TCRdb to the immunoSEQ multiplex PCR reads, yields one record per CDR3 protein. Among under 55,000 distinct CDR3 sequences listed, roughly 93% were seen once. Sequenced input: CD8+ T cells from PBMCs. These TCRs come from a human donor with multiple sclerosis. Both conserved end residues are part of each CDR3. D genes are given only for firm matches. Clone size is stated in some rows and not others, as once, few, many or a class when expanded.

V gene	J gene	clone size	D gene	CDR3 DNA	CDR3 protein
TRBV6-5	TRBJ2-7	NA	TRBD2	TGTGCCAGCAGTTTATCCGGGACTAGCGGCTACGAGCAGTACTTC	CASSLSGTSGYEQYF
TRBV28	TRBJ2-5	once	TRBD2	TGTGCCAGCAGTCCAAGACTAGCGGAAGAGACCCAGTACTTC	CASSPRLAEETQYF
TRBV10-2	TRBJ1-1	NA	NA	TGCGCCAGCAGTTACCAGGAGAACACTGAAGCTTTCTTT	CASSYQENTEAFF
TRBV28	TRBJ1-5	NA	NA	TGTGCCAGCAGTTTATCGGGGGGGGAAGGGCAGCCCCAGCATTTT	CASSLSGGEGQPQHF
TRBV7-9	TRBJ2-5	NA	TRBD1	TGTGCCAGCAAGGGACAGGGACGTGGGACCCAGTACTTC	CASKGQGRGTQYF
TRBV7-9	TRBJ2-2	NA	NA	TGTGCCAGCAGCCCTCCGGGCGCCGGGGAGCTGTTTTTT	CASSPPGAGELFF
TRBV11-2	TRBJ2-2	NA	NA	TGTGCCAGCAGCCCCTGGACAGTGAACACCGGGGAGCTGTTTTTT	CASSPWTVNTGELFF
TRBV7-9	TRBJ2-7	NA	NA	TGTGCCAGCAGCTTAGAATATTACGAGCAGTACTTC	CASSLEYYEQYF
TRBV4-2	TRBJ2-7	NA	NA	TGTGCCAGCAGCCAAGAAGGTCGGGGAGCGTTCTTCTACGAGCAGTACTTC	CASSQEGRGAFFYEQYF
TRBV6-5	TRBJ1-1	NA	TRBD1	TGTGCCAGCGGACAGGACTTGAACACTGAAGCTTTCTTT	CASGQDLNTEAFF
TRBV4-1	TRBJ2-5	NA	NA	TGCGCCAGCAGCCAGCTAGAGACCCAGTACTTC	CASSQLETQYF
TRBV4-2	TRBJ2-6	NA	NA	TGTGCCAGCAGCCAAGAAAGTGGGGCCAACGTCCTGACTTTC	CASSQESGANVLTF
TRBV7-9	TRBJ2-5	once	NA	TGTGCCAGCAGCTTCGTGCAGTCCCAAGAGACCCAGTACTTC	CASSFVQSQETQYF
TRBV19	TRBJ1-1	NA	NA	TGTGCCAGTATCCCCCGGGCAGTTTTTGTCACTGAAGCTTTCTTT	CASIPRAVFVTEAFF
TRBV3-1	TRBJ2-1	NA	NA	TGTGCCAGCAGCCAGACCAAACAGGACGGGACCTACAATGAGCAGTTCTTC	CASSQTKQDGTYNEQFF
TRBV14	TRBJ2-1	NA	NA	TGTGCCAGCAGCCAAGATGGGCGGGACAGCTCCTACAATGAGCAGTTCTTC	CASSQDGRDSSYNEQFF
TRBV23-1	TRBJ1-3	NA	TRBD1	TGCGCCAGCAGTCATTCCGACAGGGACTCTGGAAACACCATATATTTT	CASSHSDRDSGNTIYF
TRBV7-3	TRBJ2-2	NA	NA	TGTGCCAGCAGCTTATTTCCGAACACCGGGGAGCTGTTTTTT	CASSLFPNTGELFF
TRBV12-5	TRBJ2-1	NA	TRBD1	TGTGCTAGTGGTCCCGGACAGGGGGCCTACAATGAGCAGTTCTTC	CASGPGQGAYNEQFF
TRBV5-1	TRBJ1-2	NA	TRBD1	TGCGCCAGCAAGGGGACAGGGGGTGCTCGGTATGGCTACACCTTC	CASKGTGGARYGYTF
TRBV4-3	TRBJ1-1	NA	TRBD1	TGCGCCAGCAGCCTTCAGACAGGGATGAGAACTGAAGTTTTCTTT	CASSLQTGMRTEVFF
TRBV4-3	TRBJ1-4	once	NA	TGCGCCAGCAGCCAAGTAGTTCAGGGTATCCTGTTTTTT	CASSQVVQGILFF
TRBV30	TRBJ2-3	NA	TRBD2	TGTGCCTGGAGTATCGGACTAGCGGGGGTTTTGGATACGCAGTATTTT	CAWSIGLAGVLDTQYF
TRBV12-3/TRBV12-4	TRBJ1-4	NA	NA	TGTGCCAGCAGTCGACCTACTGATGCTGGGGAAAAACTGTTTTTT	CASSRPTDAGEKLFF
TRBV6-5	TRBJ1-3	NA	NA	TGTGCCAGCAGTTACTCCGCCGGGGCGTATGGAAACACCATATATTTT	CASSYSAGAYGNTIYF
TRBV15	TRBJ1-4	NA	NA	TGTGCCACCAGCAGCGTCCGGGAATCGGAAAAACTGTTTTTT	CATSSVRESEKLFF
TRBV10-1	TRBJ2-7	NA	NA	TGCGCCAGCAGTGAATCCTCGTGGAGCTCCTACGAGCAGTACTTC	CASSESSWSSYEQYF
TRBV4-1	TRBJ1-2	NA	NA	TGCGCCAGCAGGACCATACAGGGTCCGCGGAAAGGCTACACCTTC	CASRTIQGPRKGYTF
TRBV13	TRBJ2-5	NA	NA	TGTGCCAGCAGCTCCCGGACGGGTAAAGAGACCCAGTACTTC	CASSSRTGKETQYF
TRBV29-1	TRBJ2-7	NA	NA	TGCAGCGTTGAAGATCTTCCAGGATACGAGCAGTACTTC	CSVEDLPGYEQYF
TRBV6-2/TRBV6-3	TRBJ2-7	NA	NA	TGTGCCAGCAGTTACGGGGACGAGCAGTACTTC	CASSYGDEQYF
TRBV6-2/TRBV6-3	TRBJ1-5	NA	NA	TGTGCCAGCAGTATCTCATTAGCGAATCAGCCCCAGCATTTT	CASSISLANQPQHF
TRBV7-3	TRBJ2-5	NA	TRBD2	TGTGCCAGCAGCAACGCGGGGGGGAAACAAGAGACCCAGTACTTC	CASSNAGGKQETQYF
TRBV3-1	TRBJ1-1	NA	NA	TGTGCCAGCAGCCAAGATGGAGTGACAGGTGGGGAAGCTTTCTTT	CASSQDGVTGGEAFF
TRBV6-4	TRBJ2-1	NA	NA	TGTGCCAGCAGTCCCAACCAGGGGTCGGGAAATGAGCAGTTCTTC	CASSPNQGSGNEQFF
TRBV13	TRBJ2-7	NA	TRBD1	TGTGCCAGCAGCCCCAGGACAGGGAGTTTAATCTACGAGCAGTACTTC	CASSPRTGSLIYEQYF
TRBV7-9	TRBJ2-5	NA	TRBD2	TGTGCCAGCAGCTTCCTAGCGGGGGGTAACCAAGAGACCCAGTACTTC	CASSFLAGGNQETQYF
TRBV20-1	TRBJ2-2	NA	NA	TGCAGTGCGCAACTAGGAACTAACACCGGGGAGCTGTTTTTT	CSAQLGTNTGELFF
TRBV7-9	TRBJ2-1	NA	TRBD1	TGTGCCAGCAGCTTGCAGGGGGCGCGGTCCTACAATGAGCAGTTCTTC	CASSLQGARSYNEQFF
TRBV19	TRBJ2-1	NA	NA	TGTGCCAGTAGTCACTGGGACCCTGCGATCTACAATGAGCAGTTCTTC	CASSHWDPAIYNEQFF
TRBV15	TRBJ2-1	NA	NA	TGTGCCACCAGCAAGACCCTCTGGGGGGGGGCGATGGATGAGCAGTTCTTC	CATSKTLWGGAMDEQFF
TRBV20-1	TRBJ2-7	NA	NA	TGCAGTGCTAGTTTATCGGGGGTAGGGTACGAGCAGTACTTC	CSASLSGVGYEQYF
TRBV29-1	TRBJ1-1	NA	NA	TGCAGCCTACACCTGGGGGGCATGAACACTGAAGCTTTCTTT	CSLHLGGMNTEAFF
TRBV7-9	TRBJ2-7	NA	NA	TGTGCCAGCAGCTTGGAGGACCGCTACGAGCAGTACTTC	CASSLEDRYEQYF
TRBV3-1	TRBJ1-1	NA	NA	TGTGCCAGCAGCCAAACTCAGGGGAACACTGAAGCTTTCTTT	CASSQTQGNTEAFF
TRBV10-3	TRBJ2-1	NA	NA	TGTGCCATCAGTGAGTCGGGGGTAAACGAGCAGTTCTTC	CAISESGVNEQFF
TRBV29-1	TRBJ1-3	NA	NA	TGCAGCGTAGAAAACACCCCTGAAATAGACCCTGGAAACACCATATATTTT	CSVENTPEIDPGNTIYF
TRBV5-1	TRBJ1-2	NA	NA	TGCGCCAGCAGCTTACAGTTAAATGGTAACTATGGCTACACCTTC	CASSLQLNGNYGYTF
TRBV4-3	TRBJ2-5	NA	NA	TGCGCCAGCAGCCAAGACAGGGACCGGGAGACCCAGTACTTC	CASSQDRDRETQYF
TRBV10-3	TRBJ2-5	NA	NA	TGTGCCATCAGTGATATGGGGAGCCAAGAGACCCAGTACTTC	CAISDMGSQETQYF
TRBV28	TRBJ2-5	NA	NA	TGTGCCAGCAGTTTGTTAGGGACTCAAGAGACCCAGTACTTC	CASSLLGTQETQYF
TRBV25-1	TRBJ1-1	NA	NA	TGTGCCAGCAGCCCGGAGGGGTGGACTGAAGCTTTCTTT	CASSPEGWTEAFF
TRBV7-9	TRBJ2-4	NA	NA	TGTGCCAGCAGCTCACTAGGGTCGGGCGACATTCAGTACTTC	CASSSLGSGDIQYF
TRBV14	TRBJ2-1	NA	TRBD1	TGTGCCAGCAGCCAAGAATGGACAGGGGCCTACAATGAGCAGTTCTTC	CASSQEWTGAYNEQFF